Listed below are T cell receptor beta chains from one sample, sequenced in a study of blood T cell repertoires in COVID-19. The data were produced by immunoSEQ multiplex PCR, yet TCRdb's version contains in-frame clones alone and is incomplete. Among fewer than 40,000 clones listed, 79% were seen once. What was sequenced was peripheral blood. The receptors here all came from a man in his sixties or seventies with acute or convalescent COVID-19. Each CDR3 is given with its conserved first and last residue. Each record gives: clone size, V gene, D gene, J gene, CDR3 DNA, CDR3 protein. A D gene is named only where the DNA matches it firmly. The size of a clone is reported for some rows only, either as once, few or many, or as a class for expanded clones.

NA	TRBV12-3/TRBV12-4	NA	TRBJ1-5	TGTGCCAGTCGACGGGGGGGAGAGCCCCAGCATTTT	CASRRGGEPQHF
NA	TRBV7-9	NA	TRBJ2-3	TGTGCCAGCAGCTGGGAACTAGATCCAGATACGCAGTATTTT	CASSWELDPDTQYF
NA	TRBV3-1/TRBV3-2	NA	TRBJ1-3	TGTGCCAGCAGTCCGACTTCAGCTGGAAACACCATATATTTT	CASSPTSAGNTIYF
few	TRBV19	NA	TRBJ1-6	TGTGCCAGTAGTTCGGGACTGCCCCTTAGCTCCTATAATTCACCCCTCCACTTT	CASSSGLPLSSYNSPLHF
few	TRBV6-1	TRBD1	TRBJ1-1	TGTGCCAGCAGAGGACAGGGAAGCACTGAAGCTTTCTTT	CASRGQGSTEAFF
NA	TRBV28	NA	TRBJ2-7	TGTGCCAGCGGTCAGTTCTACGAGCAGTACTTC	CASGQFYEQYF
NA	TRBV7-2	NA	TRBJ2-1	TGTGCCAGCAGCTCTGGAATGGGCGATGAGCAGTTCTTC	CASSSGMGDEQFF
NA	TRBV7-8	NA	TRBJ1-1	TGTGCCAGCAGCTTAGGGATTATGGGGTCATGGGGCCGCCACACTGAAGCTTTCTTT	CASSLGIMGSWGRHTEAFF
NA	TRBV5-4	TRBD2	TRBJ2-1	TGTGCCAGCAGCTTGGCAGGACTAGCGGGAGGGCAGAGGCAGTTCTTC	CASSLAGLAGGQRQFF
NA	TRBV18	TRBD1	TRBJ2-5	TGTGCCAGCTCACCGGGACAGCGGTCCTGGGAGACCCAGTACTTC	CASSPGQRSWETQYF
NA	TRBV11-2	NA	TRBJ1-2	TGTGCCAGCAGCCCCCCGGCAGGGCCTGCCTATGGCTACACCTTC	CASSPPAGPAYGYTF